A few counts support the clone carrying this TCR beta chain. The authors' processing: Reference gene primer amplification in the assay estimated nucleated cell counts. The method was immunoSEQ multiplex PCR; TCRdb's version includes in-frame clones alone and lacks a portion of them. That table supplies the V and J calls and clone size; D and trimming were determined from the DNA. The sample holds more than 200,000 clones; roughly nine tenths are singletons and the top ten take 1.5% to 2%. The data stem from a study of blood T cell repertoires in COVID-19. Study background: Italy, Spain and the United States were the sources of the convalescent and acute COVID-19 samples. PBMCs, B-cell-depleted T cells, or T cells provided the cDNA or gDNA that made up the material.

V lost 4 bases and J lost 0; bases outside the gene matches: 9. Germline CDR1 SEHNR, CDR2 FQNEAQ (reference sequence). This CDR3 is 16 amino acids long. Sequenced input: peripheral blood. This TCR was recovered from a man between 70 and 80 years old with acute or convalescent COVID-19. The chain recombines TRBV7-9 with TRBJ2-7; the match to TRBD2 covers 7 bases. CDR3 protein: CASSSGSGGYSYEQYF. The CDR3 bases are TGTGCCAGCAGCTCCGGGTCGGGGGGATACTCCTACGAGCAGTACTTC.